This TCR beta chain derives from a study of read filtering for tumor transcriptome and immune sequencing. Background on the study: Patients were 16 to 20 male and around 15 female, mean age 65.9 years, range roughly 45 to 85.

The germline CDR1 and CDR2 sequences are MNHEY and SVGEGT. This CDR3 spans 19 amino acids. This library used approximately 370 ng RNA and molecular barcoded adaptors spanning alpha/delta and beta/gamma chains. TCRdb re-analysed the reads in MiXCR, keeping a single row per CDR3 protein. Seen here are 75,000 to 95,000 distinct CDR3 sequences, about 12% observed once, and the top ten hold approximately 15%. This clonotype was picked up one time. One end of the junction is discordant with germline, which a read error may explain. The sample comprised a population of CD138-negative cells sorted from bone marrow. This sequence originates from a donor aged 40 or over with multiple myeloma. The chain has TRBV6-2 or TRBV6-3 and TRBJ2-1; 10 nucleotides match TRBD2. For the CDR3, the DNA is TGTGCCAGCAGCCCCAACTCGGGACTAGCGAGAGCGAGCTACAATGAGCAGTTATTC. It translates to CASSPNSGLARASYNEQLF.